This T cell receptor beta chain was identified during a study of T cells in pancreatic ductal adenocarcinoma. Whole-study results and caveats: The resected pancreatic cancer cohort was biased toward the minority with early-stage disease. Tumor and blood clonality did not differ significantly, about 0.11 versus 0.072.

Looked up from germline, CDR1 is MDHEN and CDR2 is SYDVKM. V dropped 7 bases and J dropped 5 bases, with 14 bases sitting between them. The CDR3 length is 13 residues. The selected patients with pancreatic ductal adenocarcinoma had surgery but no neoadjuvant therapy. Sequencing used immunoSEQ multiplex PCR; TCRdb keeps in-frame clones, though not all of them. The data contain 97,000 or so clones, about 96% of them singletons. This clone was seen only once. The antigen is unknown. Sequences were obtained from PBMCs. The chain carries TRBV28 and TRBJ1-1; no clear D. This receptor was identified in a human donor with pancreatic ductal adenocarcinoma. The CDR3 DNA follows: TGTGCCAGCAACGAGGGAATGCGGACTGAAGCTTTCTTT. Its protein is CASNEGMRTEAFF.